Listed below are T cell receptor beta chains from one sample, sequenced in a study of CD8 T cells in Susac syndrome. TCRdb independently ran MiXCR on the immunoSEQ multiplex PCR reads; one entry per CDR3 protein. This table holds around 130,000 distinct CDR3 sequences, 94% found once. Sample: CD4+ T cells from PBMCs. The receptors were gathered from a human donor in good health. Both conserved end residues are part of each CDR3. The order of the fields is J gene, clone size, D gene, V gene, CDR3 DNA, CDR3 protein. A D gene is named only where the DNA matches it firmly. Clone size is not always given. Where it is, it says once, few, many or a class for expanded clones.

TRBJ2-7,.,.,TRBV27,TGTGCCAGCAGTATTACGGGACTCTCAACTTACGAGCAGTACTTC,CASSITGLSTYEQYF
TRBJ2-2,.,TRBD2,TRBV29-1,TGCAGCGTTGAAGGGCATAGCGGGGCCGGGGAGCTGTTTTTT,CSVEGHSGAGELFF
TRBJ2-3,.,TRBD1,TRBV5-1,TGCGCCAGCAGCTTGTCCACAGGGGCGCCCAACACAGATACGCAGTATTTT,CASSLSTGAPNTDTQYF
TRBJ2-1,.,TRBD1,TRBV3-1,TGTGCCAGCAGCCACACAGGGGGAACCTACAATGAGCAGTTCTTC,CASSHTGGTYNEQFF
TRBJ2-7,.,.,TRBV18,TGTGCCAGCTCACCGGGGGAGATGGACGAGCAGTACTTC,CASSPGEMDEQYF
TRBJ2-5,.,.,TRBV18,TGTGCCAGCTCACCCCGCGCCACGGAGACCCAGTACTTC,CASSPRATETQYF
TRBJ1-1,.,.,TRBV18,TGTGCCAGCTCACCACAAACTGGGGGCGAAACTGAAGCTTTCTTT,CASSPQTGGETEAFF
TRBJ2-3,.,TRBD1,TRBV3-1,TGTGCCAGCAGCCGATCCGGGACAGGGACAGATACGCAGTATTTT,CASSRSGTGTDTQYF
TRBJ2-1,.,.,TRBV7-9,TGTGCCAGCAGCTTATGGCAGGCCGATTCCTACAATGAGCAGTTCTTC,CASSLWQADSYNEQFF
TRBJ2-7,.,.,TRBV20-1,TGCAGTGCTAGCAGGGGAGGAGAGCAGTACTTC,CSASRGGEQYF
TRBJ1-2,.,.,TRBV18,TGTGCCAGCTCACCAACCCTTGGGAATAACTATGGCTACACCTTC,CASSPTLGNNYGYTF
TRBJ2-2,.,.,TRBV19,TGTGCCAGTAAAAGGCAGCCCCTCGCCACCGGGGAGCTGTTTTTT,CASKRQPLATGELFF
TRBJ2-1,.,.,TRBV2,TGTGCCAGCAGTGAAGCGCAGACCTCGGGGCAGTTCTTC,CASSEAQTSGQFF
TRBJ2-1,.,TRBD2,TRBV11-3,TGTGCCAGCAGCATTCCACTAGCGGGAGGAGACAATGAGCAGTTCTTC,CASSIPLAGGDNEQFF
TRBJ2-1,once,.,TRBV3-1,TGTGCCAGCAGCCTCAGTCCGGATGAGGACAATGAGCAGTTCTTC,CASSLSPDEDNEQFF
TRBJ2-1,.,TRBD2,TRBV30,TGTGCCTGGAGTGCCTCGCGGGCGGGAGGATACAATGAGCAGTTCTTC,CAWSASRAGGYNEQFF
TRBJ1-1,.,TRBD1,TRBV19,TGTGCCAGTAGTAGCATCCCCGGACAGGGGAACACTGAAGCTTTCTTT,CASSSIPGQGNTEAFF
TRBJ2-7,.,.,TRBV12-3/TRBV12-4,TGTGCCAGCAGTTTAGGCGGGCTCCACTACGAGCAGTACTTC,CASSLGGLHYEQYF
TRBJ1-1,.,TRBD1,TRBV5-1,TGCGCCAGCAGCTTCCAACAGGGGGTTACTGAAGCTTTCTTT,CASSFQQGVTEAFF
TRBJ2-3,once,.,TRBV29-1,TGCAGCGTTGTGGGCGGGAGCACAGATACGCAGTATTTT,CSVVGGSTDTQYF
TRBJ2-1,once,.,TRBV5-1,TGCGCCAGCAGCGCACAGGGTGGAGATGAGCAGTTCTTC,CASSAQGGDEQFF
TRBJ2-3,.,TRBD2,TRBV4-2,TGTGCCAGCAGCCAAGATGCGCGGGAGACAGATACGCAGTATTTT,CASSQDARETDTQYF
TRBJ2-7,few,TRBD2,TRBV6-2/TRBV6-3,TGTGCCAGCAGTCCCGGGCTAGCGGGAGGCTACGAGCAGTACTTC,CASSPGLAGGYEQYF
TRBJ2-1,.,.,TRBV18,TGTGCCAGCTCACCACGGAGAGGGGAGTACAATGAGCAGTTCTTC,CASSPRRGEYNEQFF
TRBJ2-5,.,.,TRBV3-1,TGTGCCAGCAAGCCTCTTGGGCAGGGGCCCGGGACCCAGTACTTC,CASKPLGQGPGTQYF
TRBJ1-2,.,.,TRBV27,TGTGCCAGCAGTTTAAGTCCCGACGCCAACTATGGCTACACCTTC,CASSLSPDANYGYTF
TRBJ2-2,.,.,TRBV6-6,TGTGCCAGCAGACTAGTTGCCGGGGAGCTGTTTTTT,CASRLVAGELFF
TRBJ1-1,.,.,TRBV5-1,TGCGCCAGCAGCTTGGGGTCAGGGGTGGGCACTGAAGCTTTCTTT,CASSLGSGVGTEAFF
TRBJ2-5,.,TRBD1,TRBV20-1,TGCAGTGCGGGACAGGGAGAGACCCAGTACTTC,CSAGQGETQYF
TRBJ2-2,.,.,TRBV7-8,TGTGCCAGCAGCTCATGGGCAGGGGATCGTACCGGGGAGCTGTTTTTT,CASSSWAGDRTGELFF
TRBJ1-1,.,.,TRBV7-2,TGTGCCAGCAGCTTAGTAGGGGGAGAGACTGAAGCTTTCTTT,CASSLVGGETEAFF
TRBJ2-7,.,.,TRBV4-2,TGTGCCAGCAGCCAAGGGTCCGACGTCTACGAGCAGTACTTC,CASSQGSDVYEQYF
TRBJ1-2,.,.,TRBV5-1,TGCGCCAGCAGCTTCTCGGGGACGGAGGCGTATGGCTACACCTTC,CASSFSGTEAYGYTF
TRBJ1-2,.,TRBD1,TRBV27,TGTGCCAGCGCCCGGGACAGGGAGTCATCTAACTATGGCTACACCTTC,CASARDRESSNYGYTF
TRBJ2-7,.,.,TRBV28,TGTGCCAGCAGCACCGGGACATCTAACTACGAGCAGTACTTC,CASSTGTSNYEQYF
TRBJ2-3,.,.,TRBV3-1,TGTGCCAGCAGACCTACAGGGCGGGATACGCAGTATTTT,CASRPTGRDTQYF
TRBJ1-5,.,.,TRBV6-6,TGTGCCAGCAGACCAGAGGGCCAGCCCCAGCATTTT,CASRPEGQPQHF
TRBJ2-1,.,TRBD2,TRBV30,TGTGCCTGGGGTAGCGGGAGCTCCTACAATGAGCAGTTCTTC,CAWGSGSSYNEQFF
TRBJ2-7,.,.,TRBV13,TGTGCCAGCAGTTGGCGGGGAGTTTTGTACGAGCAGTACTTC,CASSWRGVLYEQYF
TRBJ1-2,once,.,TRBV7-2,TGTGCCAGCAGCTTAGGGACAACGGATTATGGCTACACCTTC,CASSLGTTDYGYTF
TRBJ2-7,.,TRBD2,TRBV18,TGTGCCAGCTCACCACCTAGCGGGAGTCGGAGCGAGCAGTACTTC,CASSPPSGSRSEQYF
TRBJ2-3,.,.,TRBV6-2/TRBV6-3,TGTGCCAGCAGTTACTCAAGTTCGGCAGCCTCTAGCACAGATACGCAGTATTTT,CASSYSSSAASSTDTQYF
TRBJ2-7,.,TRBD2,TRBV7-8,TGTGCCAGCTCGGCGAGCGGGAGGCCCCTCGAGCAGTACTTC,CASSASGRPLEQYF
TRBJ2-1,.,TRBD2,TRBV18,TGTGCCAGCTCACCCTCTAGCGGGTCAGGGAATGAGCAGTTCTTC,CASSPSSGSGNEQFF
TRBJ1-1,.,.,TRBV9,TGTGCCAGCAGCGTAGCTCCCGGAGGCCCTAAGGCTTTCTTT,CASSVAPGGPKAFF
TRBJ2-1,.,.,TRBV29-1,TGCAGCGTTGTCGCGACTATCTGGGGGGACAATGAGCAGTTCTTC,CSVVATIWGDNEQFF
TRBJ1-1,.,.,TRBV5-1,TGCGCGACTTCGAGTCCGAACACTGAAGCTTTCTTT,CATSSPNTEAFF
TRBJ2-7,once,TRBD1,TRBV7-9,TGTGCCAGCAGTCAGGACAGGTTCTCCTACGAGCAGTACTTC,CASSQDRFSYEQYF